This note documents a single T cell receptor (beta chain) sequence. Assay: immunoSEQ multiplex PCR; the TCRdb copy retains only in-frame clones and omits some. The sample has under 20,000 clones; roughly 84% are singletons. These data belong to a study of control samples from healthy donors and cancer patients. With V trimmed by 3 bases and J by 4 bases, 21 bases remained unmatched. There are 19 residues in the CDR3. Looked up from germline, CDR1 is MNHNS and CDR2 is SASEGT. The TCR was taken from a woman in her 70s with lung cancer. The chain recombines TRBV6-1 with TRBJ2-7; the match to TRBD1 covers 7 bases. Sequenced material: PBMCs. The CDR3 coding sequence is TGTGCCAGCAGTGACCAGAGGGGGCTAATCGTAGGGAGTGGATACGAGCAGTACTTC. Amino acids: CASSDQRGLIVGSGYEQYF.